The sample holds many counts of the clone carrying this T cell receptor (beta chain). The antigen is undetermined. Library construction for TCR beta used iRepertoire HTBI primers and Arm-PCR of CDR3 regions. Authors' data handling: The identification of approximately 62 TRBV and some 14 TRBJ segments was made across samples. In TCRdb, the multiplex PCR reads were re-called with MiXCR into one record per CDR3 protein. In this record, the V and J calls reflect TCRdb's handling and not the investigators' own analysis. The sample has about 470,000 distinct CDR3 sequences; less than 25% are singletons. Germline CDR1 MNHNS, CDR2 SASEGT. The CDR3 extends over 15 amino acids. The ends were cut back, 0 bases at V and 4 bases at J, with 13 bases in the middle. This sample stems from a study of regulatory T cells in long-lasting Graves disease. Overall study findings and caveats: Persistent Graves' patients showed less TCR diversity than newly diagnosed patients showed. Persistent cases favored TRBV28, TRBJ1-2 and TRBJ2-5. The study found persistent patients shared more public clonotypes (over 2,500) than new patients (approximately 870).

Time point meaning: persistent/refractory GD, antithyroid drugs over 5 years with positive TRAb. PBMC RNA was the source of the TCR library. Sequenced material: peripheral blood mononuclear cells (PBMCs), taken when the disease was refractory, from a patient treated with antithyroid drugs. This chain links TRBV6-1 with TRBJ2-7; D possibly matches TRBD1 or TRBD2 (5 bases each). This clonotype was sampled from a female donor with Graves disease. The CDR3 sequence is CASSEAGRDLYEQYF. The CDR3 nucleotides read TGTGCCAGCAGTGAAGCGGGACGGGATCTTTACGAGCAGTACTTC.